The rows below give T cell receptor beta chains drawn from one sample of a study of cytomegalovirus exposure and HLA in healthy donors. Sequencing used immunoSEQ multiplex PCR; TCRdb keeps in-frame clones, though not all of them. The data show 150,000 to 200,000 clones, with 73% seen just once and about 5% held by the top ten. The sample was PBMCs. The origin of the receptors is a woman younger than 30 in good health and CMV-seropositive. Each CDR3 is given with its conserved first and last residue. Fields, in order: J gene, V gene, clone size, D gene, CDR3 protein, CDR3 DNA. D genes are given only for firm matches. Clone size is not always given. Where it is, it says once, few, many or a class for expanded clones.

TRBJ2-5 TRBV4-1 . . CASSQDPFGAGETQYF TGCGCCAGCAGCCAAGACCCATTTGGGGCAGGGGAGACCCAGTACTTC
TRBJ2-4 TRBV5-1 . . CASSPGGGLAKNIQYF TGCGCCAGCAGCCCTGGGGGAGGCCTAGCCAAAAACATTCAGTACTTC
TRBJ1-1 TRBV9 . . CASSVLSGMGEAFF TGTGCCAGCAGCGTACTGTCAGGGATGGGTGAAGCTTTCTTT
TRBJ1-1 TRBV30 . TRBD1 CAWSTRQGRHTEAFF TGTGCCTGGAGTACGAGACAGGGCCGGCACACTGAAGCTTTCTTT
TRBJ2-7 TRBV5-1 . . CASSLEGGSRGEQYF TGCGCCAGCAGCTTGGAAGGCGGCTCCCGGGGCGAGCAGTACTTC
TRBJ1-2 TRBV6-1 . TRBD1 CASIWDRAYGYTF TGTGCCAGCATTTGGGACAGAGCCTATGGCTACACCTTC
TRBJ2-5 TRBV19 . . CASSMSGETQYF TGTGCCAGTAGTATGTCGGGGGAGACCCAGTACTTC
TRBJ2-1 TRBV7-3 . TRBD2 CASSLTGGLVEQFF TGTGCCAGCAGCTTAACCGGGGGACTAGTTGAGCAGTTCTTC
TRBJ2-1 TRBV9 . . CASSVVSEKNEQFF TGTGCCAGCAGCGTAGTGTCCGAGAAGAATGAGCAGTTCTTC
TRBJ2-1 TRBV7-9 . . CASSRGPPDSYNEQFF TGTGCCAGCAGTAGAGGTCCTCCAGACTCCTACAATGAGCAGTTCTTC
TRBJ1-1 TRBV6-5 . TRBD1 CASSRTGTGNTEAFF TGTGCCAGCTCCCGGACGGGGACAGGGAACACTGAAGCTTTCTTT
TRBJ2-2 TRBV29-1 . . CSGSRGRDGELFF TGCAGCGGTTCGAGGGGGCGGGACGGGGAGCTGTTTTTT
TRBJ1-2 TRBV9 . . CASSARELGAGYTF TGTGCCAGCAGCGCGAGAGAGCTTGGAGCTGGCTACACCTTC
TRBJ2-1 TRBV6-6 . TRBD1 CASRRTTGGFGNEQFF TGTGCCAGCAGAAGAACGACAGGGGGCTTTGGAAATGAGCAGTTCTTC
TRBJ2-2 TRBV5-1 once TRBD1 CASSLGQGTGELFF TGCGCCAGCAGCTTGGGACAGGGCACCGGGGAGCTGTTTTTT
TRBJ2-3 TRBV29-1 . TRBD2 CSVQGTSGGTDTQYF TGCAGCGTTCAAGGGACTAGCGGGGGTACAGATACGCAGTATTTT
TRBJ2-2 TRBV21-1 few . CASSSPTGANTGELFF TGTGCCAGCAGCAGCCCCACAGGGGCAAACACCGGGGAGCTGTTTTTT
TRBJ2-5 TRBV29-1 . . CSVERTGYWETQYF TGCAGCGTTGAACGAACAGGTTATTGGGAGACCCAGTACTTC
TRBJ2-2 TRBV10-3 few TRBD2 CAISPTSGGSPGELFF TGTGCCATCAGTCCGACTAGCGGGGGGTCCCCCGGGGAGCTGTTTTTT
TRBJ2-7 TRBV5-6 . TRBD2 CASSWGGSPYEQYF TGTGCCAGCAGCTGGGGGGGGTCGCCCTACGAGCAGTACTTC
TRBJ1-1 TRBV7-9 . . CASSPEGSEAFF TGTGCCAGCAGCCCGGAAGGGAGTGAAGCTTTCTTT
TRBJ1-6 TRBV30 . . CAWHPPGGGLSNSPLHF TGTGCCTGGCACCCCCCCGGGGGGGGGCTTTCGAATTCACCCCTCCACTTT
TRBJ2-2 TRBV29-1 . TRBD2 CSVAGTSGGPGELFF TGCAGCGTTGCCGGTACTAGCGGGGGTCCCGGGGAGCTGTTTTTT
TRBJ1-1 TRBV5-1 . TRBD1 CASSFGDRGDTEAFF TGCGCCAGCAGCTTCGGGGACAGAGGAGACACTGAAGCTTTCTTT
TRBJ1-1 TRBV7-3 . . CASSLGPLIAEAFF TGTGCCAGCAGCTTAGGGCCCCTTATCGCTGAAGCTTTCTTT
TRBJ2-5 TRBV7-6 . TRBD2 CASSLGTSGGSTVETQYF TGTGCCAGCAGCTTAGGGACTAGCGGGGGGTCAACTGTGGAGACCCAGTACTTC
TRBJ1-2 TRBV7-2 once TRBD1 CASSYRQGPAAPGGYTF TGTGCCAGCAGCTACCGACAGGGTCCCGCGGCACCAGGAGGCTACACCTTC
TRBJ1-1 TRBV14 . . CASSQGARTLGTEAFF TGTGCCAGCAGCCAAGGGGCACGAACCCTGGGTACTGAAGCTTTCTTT